The source of this T cell receptor beta chain is a study of blood T cells in healthy people across ages. Notes on this clonotype: No antigen is known for it.

General study findings and limits: The recorded TCR beta diversity per million T cells decreased in a roughly linear manner with age.

This CDR3 has 16 residues. Using a J-beta primer mix together with a sample-barcoded 5' primer, a second PCR was run for about 6 to 11 cycles. Each cDNA molecule was tagged by a template-switch adaptor that had 12 random nucleotides. MiXCR, applied by TCRdb to the 5' RACE reads, yields one record per CDR3 protein. The table includes 550,000 to 800,000 distinct CDR3 sequences, over 20% detected once. The sequence was collected from a man between 65 and 80 years old in good health. What was sequenced was blood. V usage is TRBV21-1 and J usage is TRBJ2-7; the table's TRBD2 call for D was not verified on the DNA. TRBV21-1 counts as a pseudogene. This CDR3 is CASSEGRRGSVYEQYF. In DNA form, the CDR3 reads TGTGCCAGCAGCGAGGGGAGGAGAGGGTCAGTATACGAGCAGTACTTC.